The clone carrying this T cell receptor beta chain has only a few counts. What it recognizes is unknown. This CDR3 is built from 15 residues. Germline V gene data show CDR1 as ENHRY and CDR2 as SYGVKD. V was pared by 0 bases and J by 6 bases, with 5 bases of the junction left unmatched. One entry per CDR3 protein, called by TCRdb with MiXCR from the RT-PCR reads. The table has about 570,000 distinct CDR3 sequences, approximately 11% seen once; the top ten hold 9.5% to 12%. The record originates from a study of response to subunit inactivated influenza vaccine. Points from the study as a whole: A suggestion made by the authors is that each seasonal influenza vaccination recruits few new T cells.

These data were also reused for a study on T cells expressing NK-cell markers. That work adds: cDNA encoding TCR beta was synthesized via 5'RACE template switching incorporating UMIs. Similarly, these clonotypes led the CD3+CD56-NKG2C+ fraction as well in several donors.

This TCR derives from a man aged 45 to 65 who received an inactivated influenza vaccine. The sequenced sample was PBMCs from blood, obtained on the day of vaccination. This chain links TRBV10-3 with TRBJ1-5; 7 bases agree with TRBD1. Here the CDR3 DNA reads TGTGCCATCAGTGAGTCGGAGGGGGCCCTTCAGCCCCAGCATTTT. Its translation is CAISESEGALQPQHF.